These 29 T cell receptor beta chains share one sample of origin, sequenced in a study of shared clonotypes between healthy human individuals. The data were produced by immunoSEQ multiplex PCR, yet TCRdb's version contains in-frame clones alone and is incomplete. The data contain more than 150,000 clones, just under 95% of them singletons. Sequences were obtained from naive CD4+ T cells sorted from blood. Subset specified: CD45RA+ positively selected. The source is a woman aged 25 to 39 in good health.

Remarks on this clone: The same CDR3 can be traced to other DNA sequences in this sample. The V and J genes are TRBV30 and TRBJ2-5; D is unclear. The DNA end is more similar to TRBJ2-7, so the J call may be wrong. Germline V CDR1 and CDR2: GTSNPN, SVGIG (reference sequence). The CDR3 spans 11 residues. CDR3: CAWSGSYEQYF. The CDR3 bases are TGTGCCTGGAGTGGATCCTACGAGCAGTACTTC.

V gene TRBV19 combines with J gene TRBJ1-1; D unresolved. CDR3 length equals 11 residues. Germline values: CDR1 LNHDA, CDR2 SQIVND (reference sequence). Trimming stripped 3 bases from V and 5 bases from J, with 4 bases between. The CDR3, as DNA: TGTGCCAGTAGTATTCTAACTGAAGCTTTCTTT. Its translation: CASSILTEAFF.

The chain has TRBV7-2 and TRBJ2-3; D perhaps matches TRBD1 (5 bases). Germline loops: CDR1 SGHTA, CDR2 FQGNSA. The CDR3 covers 13 residues. V was shortened by 5 bases and J by 1 base, with 7 bases between the two germline ends. The CDR3 bases are TGTGCCAGCAGCGGGGCGGGCACAGATACGCAGTATTTT. Translated, it gives CASSGAGTDTQYF.

The gene calls are TRBV28 and TRBJ2-7, with D tentatively TRBD2 (6 bases). V lost 11 bases and J lost 2, with 22 bases in between. Germline V gives CDR1 MDHEN, CDR2 SYDVKM. The CDR3 is made up of 15 amino acids. The CDR3 sequence: CAVVDPEGVAYEQYF. The CDR3 nucleotides are TGTGCCGTCGTTGATCCGGAGGGTGTAGCCTACGAGCAGTACTTC. The full variable domain, with the rest looked up from reference TRBV28 and TRBJ2-7, is DVKVTQSSRYLVKRTGEKVFLECVQDMDHENMFWYRQDPGLGLRLIYFSYDVKMKEKGDIPEGYSVSREKKERFSLILESASTNQTSMYLCAVVDPEGVAYEQYFGPGTRLTVT.

This sequence joins TRBV25-1 and TRBJ2-7, with D unresolved. The CDR3 is 11 residues long. Trimming removed 6 bases from V and 6 bases from J, with 9 bases in between. Germline V gene lookup returns CDR1 MGHDK and CDR2 SYGVNS. CDR3 region: CASRAVVEQYF. In nucleotides, the CDR3 is TGTGCCAGCAGGGCAGTCGTCGAGCAGTACTTC.

This clone was detected only once. The V and J genes are TRBV19 and TRBJ1-4, with a possible D match to TRBD1 (6 bases). Germline CDR1 and CDR2: LNHDA and SQIVND (reference sequence). The CDR3 loop spans 15 amino acids. The V end lost 3 bases, the J end lost 5 bases, and 13 bases lay between the germline ends. The CDR3: CASSIQTGGNEKLFF. The CDR3 nucleotides are TGTGCCAGTAGTATCCAGACAGGCGGGAATGAAAAACTGTTTTTT.

This sequence joins TRBV28 and TRBJ1-5; 7 bases are a match to TRBD1. This CDR3 contains 16 residues. V shed 6 bases and J 5 bases; nucleotides not matched to a gene: 13. The germline V gene encodes CDR1 MDHEN and CDR2 SYDVKM. The CDR3 region is CASRPDRDRVYQPQHF. The CDR3 nucleotides are TGTGCCAGCAGACCCGACAGGGATCGGGTTTATCAGCCCCAGCATTTT. Filled out from reference TRBV28 and TRBJ1-5, the complete variable domain reads DVKVTQSSRYLVKRTGEKVFLECVQDMDHENMFWYRQDPGLGLRLIYFSYDVKMKEKGDIPEGYSVSREKKERFSLILESASTNQTSMYLCASRPDRDRVYQPQHFGDGTRLSIL.

This clone was seen a single time. The chain carries TRBV9 and TRBJ2-7; 9 bases fit TRBD1. Germline V gene lookup returns CDR1 SGDLS and CDR2 YYNGEE. V lost 4 bases to trimming and J lost 5 bases; unmatched junction nucleotides: 19. The CDR3 totals 18 residues. The CDR3 DNA sequence: TGTGCCAGCAGCATCAACCCATGGGAAGGAGGGACAGGGCACGAGCAGTACTTC. Its protein is CASSINPWEGGTGHEQYF.

The chain carries TRBV5-1 and TRBJ1-3, with 8 bases fitting TRBD1. The germline V gene encodes CDR1 SGHRS and CDR2 YFSETQ. Trimming removed 4 bases from V and 2 bases from J; junction bases left unmatched: 2. The CDR3 has 14 residues. The CDR3 protein is CASSQQGAGNTIYF. CDR3 nucleotide sequence: TGCGCCAGCAGCCAACAGGGGGCTGGAAACACCATATATTTT.

This chain connects TRBV19 to TRBJ2-3; D gene unclear. The CDR3 loop spans 16 amino acids. The germline CDR1 and CDR2 sequences are LNHDA and SQIVND (reference sequence). Between the trimmed V and J ends, which lost 5 bases and 4 bases, there was a span of 19 bases. The CDR3 reads CASSPSIWSVSDTQYF. CDR3 bases: TGTGCCAGTAGTCCATCGATTTGGAGTGTTTCAGATACGCAGTATTTT.

The chain couples TRBV28 to TRBJ2-1; D possibly matches TRBD1 or TRBD2 (5 bases each). The germline gives CDR1 MDHEN, CDR2 SYDVKM. The CDR3 length is 17 residues. V lost 6 bases, J lost 2 bases, and 20 bases lay in between. CDR3 sequence: CASRGSTGRGAYNEQFF. In DNA, the CDR3 is TGTGCCAGCAGAGGTTCTACGGGACGGGGAGCCTACAATGAGCAGTTCTTC.

The chain employs TRBV21-1 and TRBJ1-1; the DNA was not used to check the table's D call, TRBD1. TRBV21-1 counts as a pseudogene. This CDR3 has 16 residues. The CDR3 is CASSKGQRGLNTEAFF. The CDR3 region has the DNA TGTGCCAGCAGCAAGGGACAGAGGGGCTTGAACACTGAAGCTTTCTTT.

The chain couples TRBV5-4 to TRBJ1-4, with 8 bases matching TRBD1. In germline, CDR1 is SGHNT, CDR2 YYREEE (reference sequence). V lost 0 bases to trimming and J lost 5 bases; unmatched junction nucleotides: 6. CDR3 length: 16 amino acids. The CDR3 sequence: CASSLGTGLKNEKLFF. As DNA, the CDR3 is TGTGCCAGCAGCTTGGGGACAGGGCTGAAGAATGAAAAACTGTTTTTT.

The gene calls are TRBV9 and TRBJ2-1; 8 bases map to TRBD2. CDR3 length: 15 amino acids. J lost 3 bases, V lost 2 bases, and 4 bases had no gene match. Germline V lookup: CDR1 SGDLS, CDR2 YYNGEE. The CDR3 DNA is TGTGCCAGCAGCGTGTCCCTAGCGGGCTACAATGAGCAGTTCTTC. Protein: CASSVSLAGYNEQFF. The whole variable domain, remainder taken from reference TRBV9 and TRBJ2-1, is DSGVTQTPKHLITATGQRVTLRCSPRSGDLSVYWYQQSLDQGLQFLIQYYNGEERAKGNILERFSAQQFPDLHSELNLSSLELGDSALYFCASSVSLAGYNEQFFGPGTRLTVL.

The chain couples TRBV7-2 to TRBJ2-5; D not certain. This CDR3 contains 15 residues. Germline loops: CDR1 SGHTA, CDR2 FQGNSA. Trimming took off 1 base at V and 10 bases at J, with 19 bases between the two ends. The CDR3 loop reads CASSLGWNSNRVQYF. CDR3 coding DNA: TGTGCCAGCAGCTTAGGGTGGAATAGTAACCGAGTCCAGTACTTC.

This chain connects TRBV28 to TRBJ2-1, with D perhaps TRBD2 (6 bases). The CDR3 loop spans 15 amino acids. Trimming removed 2 bases from V and 4 bases from J, with 12 bases in between. Germline V gene data show CDR1 as MDHEN and CDR2 as SYDVKM. The CDR3 here is CASSLPGVRYNEQFF. As DNA, the CDR3 is TGTGCCAGCAGTTTACCGGGAGTGAGATACAATGAGCAGTTCTTC.

The V call is TRBV10-3, the J call TRBJ2-7, with 11 bases that match TRBD1. CDR3 length: 12 amino acids. Germline V lookup: CDR1 ENHRY, CDR2 SYGVKD. CDR3 sequence (DNA): TGTGCGTCCGGGACAGGGGGGTACGAGCAGTACTTC. Protein product: CASGTGGYEQYF.

This sequence joins TRBV5-1 and TRBJ2-2; unclear D gene. V was trimmed by 0 bases and J by 7 bases, leaving 10 bases between them. Germline V gene data show CDR1 as SGHRS and CDR2 as YFSETQ. This CDR3 spans 14 amino acids. DNA of the CDR3: TGCGCCAGCAGCTTGGAGGGAATCGGCGGGGAGCTGTTTTTT. It encodes CASSLEGIGGELFF.

The V call is TRBV29-1, the J call TRBJ1-5; 8 nucleotides match TRBD1. The CDR3 length is 12 residues. Germline V gives CDR1 SQVTM, CDR2 ANQGSEA. With V trimmed by 6 bases and J by 6 bases, 4 bases remained unmatched. CDR3 protein: CSVGQGGQPQHF. The CDR3 DNA reads as TGCAGCGTCGGACAGGGCGGTCAGCCCCAGCATTTT.

The V call is TRBV29-1, the J call TRBJ1-5; weak D call: TRBD1 (6 bases). With 7 bases removed from V and 3 bases from J, the gap between germline ends came to 19 bases. This CDR3 has 15 residues. The V gene's germline CDR1 is SQVTM and CDR2 ANQGSEA. CDR3 coding DNA: TGCAGCGCCCTAGGGGTCGGGGGCTCCAATCAGCCCCAGCATTTT. Translated, it gives CSALGVGGSNQPQHF.

This chain joins TRBV18 and TRBJ2-2, with a weak D call TRBD2 (5 bases). Germline CDR1 and CDR2: KGHSH and LQKENI. V was trimmed by 6 bases and J by 8 bases, leaving 13 bases between them. CDR3 length: 13 residues. The CDR3 DNA reads as TGTGCCAGCTCGCGGACTGAGGATGGGGAGCTGTTTTTT. Translated: CASSRTEDGELFF.

V is TRBV30 and J is TRBJ2-3, with D tentatively TRBD1 or TRBD2 (5 bases each). The CDR3 extends over 16 amino acids. Trimming stripped 4 bases from V and 2 bases from J, with 19 bases between. CDR1 is GTSNPN and CDR2 is SVGIG in the germline V gene (reference sequence). The CDR3 sequence is CAWIQEVGGYTDTQYF. The CDR3 DNA is TGTGCCTGGATCCAAGAGGTTGGGGGATACACAGATACGCAGTATTTT.

V is TRBV9 and J is TRBJ1-4; 8 bases line up with TRBD1. CDR1 and CDR2 from the germline V gene are SGDLS and YYNGEE. The CDR3 is 16 amino acids. The trim removed 4 bases at V and 4 bases at J, leaving 9 bases unmatched. CDR3 nucleotides: TGTGCCAGCAGCAGGACAGGGAGTCAAGGTAATGAAAAACTGTTTTTT. Translated: CASSRTGSQGNEKLFF.

The V gene is TRBV10-3, the J gene TRBJ2-3; TRBD2 agrees at 9 bases. Germline V gene data show CDR1 as ENHRY and CDR2 as SYGVKD. The CDR3 runs to 15 residues. Trimming removed 6 bases from V and 2 bases from J; junction bases left unmatched: 6. The chain's CDR3 is CAISPGLADTDTQYF. The CDR3, as DNA: TGTGCCATCAGCCCGGGACTAGCTGACACAGATACGCAGTATTTT.

The V and J genes are TRBV27 and TRBJ1-2, with TRBD1 matching 10 bases. The CDR3 is 14 amino acids. V lost 5 bases and J lost 7; bases outside the gene matches: 7. Per the germline V gene, CDR1 is MNHEY and CDR2 is SMNVEV (reference sequence). The CDR3 spells CASSRQGALVGYTF. The CDR3 DNA follows: TGTGCCAGCAGTCGACAGGGGGCCTTGGTTGGCTACACCTTC.

Concerning this clone itself: The sample holds other DNA sequences that translate to the same CDR3. The chain is built from TRBV20-1 and TRBJ2-5; D not certain. The V end lost 1 base, the J end lost 4 bases, and 4 bases lay between the germline ends. CDR1 is DFQATT and CDR2 is SNEGSKA in the germline V gene (reference sequence). The CDR3 is made up of 11 amino acids. The CDR3, as DNA: TGCAGTGCTAGAGTAAGAGAGACCCAGTACTTC. Protein: CSARVRETQYF.

In this sample, this clone turned up a few times. The genes are TRBV19 and TRBJ1-5, with TRBD1 identical over 9 bases. The germline gives CDR1 LNHDA, CDR2 SQIVND (reference sequence). The V gene end was trimmed by 4 bases and the J gene end by 3 bases; junction bases not matched to a gene: 4. CDR3 length: 15 amino acids. Here the CDR3 reads CASSRLQGANQPQHF. In DNA, the CDR3 is TGTGCCAGTAGTAGACTACAGGGGGCCAATCAGCCCCAGCATTTT.

V and J are TRBV15 and TRBJ1-4; 8 positions match TRBD1. Germline CDR1 LNHNV, CDR2 YYDKDF (reference sequence). The CDR3 totals 16 residues. Trimming at V came to 2 bases and at J to 10 bases, leaving 12 bases not matched to a gene. Here the CDR3 DNA reads TGTGCCACCAGCAGATCGGGGACAGGACGGCAGGGAAAACTGTTTTTT. It translates to CATSRSGTGRQGKLFF.

This sequence joins TRBV11-3 and TRBJ2-2; D is possibly TRBD1 (6 bases). V lost 5 bases and J 7 bases, leaving 17 bases between the germline ends. CDR1 and CDR2 (germline): SGHNT, YENEEA. This CDR3 region has 15 residues. The CDR3 loop reads CASSRFLQGVGELFF. The CDR3 DNA reads as TGTGCCAGCAGCCGCTTTTTACAGGGCGTCGGGGAGCTGTTTTTT.